The 26 T cell receptor beta chains below all came from one sample that was sequenced in a study of cytomegalovirus exposure and HLA in healthy donors. PCR involved 60 Vbeta and 13 Jbeta primers. The table came from immunoSEQ multiplex PCR; TCRdb's copy has only in-frame clones and leaves some out. Seen here are 100,000 to 150,000 clones, around 66% observed once, and the top ten hold about 1.5%. Sequenced sample: PBMCs. The receptors here all came from a man between 18 and 29 years old in good health and CMV-seronegative.

The V gene is TRBV6-5, the J gene TRBJ2-3; tentative D call: TRBD2 (5 bases). Germline loops: CDR1 MNHEY, CDR2 SVGAGI. Trimming removed 2 bases at V and 0 bases at J, with 12 bases between. This CDR3 comprises 16 residues. CDR3 sequence (DNA): TGTGCCAGCAGTTACGGAGCGGCATCTAGCACAGATACGCAGTATTTT. Protein sequence: CASSYGAASSTDTQYF.

This chain links TRBV21-1 with TRBJ1-4; TRBD1 reflects the table's D call only, with no check against the DNA. TRBV21-1 is designated a pseudogene. This CDR3 is built from 19 residues. The CDR3 sequence: CASSNYDRRRIETNEKLFF. CDR3 nucleotides: TGTGCCAGCAGCAACTATGACAGGAGAAGGATAGAAACTAATGAAAAACTGTTTTTT.

This clone was detected a few times. This CDR3 is CASSKLSDTQYF. The CDR3 DNA follows: TGTGCCAGCAGCAAACTCTCAGATACGCAGTATTTT. V and J are TRBV5-4 and TRBJ2-3; D is unclear. CDR1 is SGHNT and CDR2 is YYREEE in the germline V gene (reference sequence). The CDR3 is 12 residues long. With 4 bases removed from V and 4 bases from J, the gap between germline ends came to 7 bases.

This clone appeared a few times. This chain uses TRBV14 with TRBJ1-2, with D perhaps matching TRBD1 (6 bases). This CDR3 has 17 residues. V shed 4 bases and J shed 0 bases, with 18 bases lying between them. CDR1 SGHDN and CDR2 FVKESK come from the germline V gene. Here the CDR3 reads CASSPLRDTVSNYGYTF. The CDR3 DNA is TGTGCCAGCAGCCCCTTACGGGACACCGTATCTAACTATGGCTACACCTTC.

This rearrangement joins TRBV7-6 to TRBJ2-3, with D possibly matching TRBD2 (6 bases). Trimming left V 4 bases short and J 6 bases short, with 17 bases between. Germline-derived CDR1 and CDR2 are SGHVS and FNYEAQ. The CDR3 spans 15 residues. CDR3: CASSSNAWAGDTQYF. The CDR3 DNA is TGTGCCAGCAGCTCTAACGCTTGGGCGGGGGATACGCAGTATTTT.

The chain uses TRBV5-1 and TRBJ2-2; 13 positions agree with TRBD2. This CDR3 comprises 20 residues. Germline CDR1 reads SGHRS; CDR2 reads YFSETQ. Unmatched junction bases numbered 9, after V lost 1 base and J lost 0 bases. CDR3 DNA sequence: TGCGCCAGCAGCTTGCGGTTTACTAGCGGGGGGGGCGCGAACACCGGGGAGCTGTTTTTT. Its translation is CASSLRFTSGGGANTGELFF.

The gene calls are TRBV2 and TRBJ1-2; perhaps TRBD1 as D (6 bases). Germline loops: CDR1 SNHLY, CDR2 FYNNEI. V was pared by 5 bases and J by 13 bases, with 14 bases between. The CDR3 has 11 residues. Here the CDR3 DNA reads TGTGCCAGCAGTACCGGACAGCAGGCCACCTTC. It codes for CASSTGQQATF.

V is TRBV27 and J is TRBJ1-5, with D possibly matching TRBD1 (5 bases). CDR3 length equals 16 residues. From germline, CDR1 is MNHEY and CDR2 SMNVEV (reference sequence). The V end lost 3 bases, the J end lost 4 bases, and 16 bases lay between the germline ends. CDR3 coding DNA: TGTGCCAGCAGTTTTTGGGGGGGGAGGGATAATCAGCCCCAGCATTTT. It is translated as CASSFWGGRDNQPQHF.

J is TRBJ2-7 and V is TRBV6-5, with 10 nucleotides matching TRBD1. There are 14 residues in the CDR3. V lost 3 bases to trimming and J lost 3 bases; unmatched junction nucleotides: 2. The germline gives CDR1 MNHEY, CDR2 SVGAGI. CDR3 sequence (DNA): TGTGCCAGCAGTTATGACAGGGGGCTCTACGAGCAGTACTTC. Its translation: CASSYDRGLYEQYF.

This chain connects TRBV6-1 to TRBJ2-5; tentative D call: TRBD2 (6 bases). The germline gives CDR1 MNHNS, CDR2 SASEGT. CDR3 length: 14 amino acids. Trimming cost V 5 bases and J 2 bases, with 12 bases left between them. The CDR3 here is CASSPAGAQETQYF. In DNA, the CDR3 is TGTGCCAGCAGTCCAGCGGGTGCGCAAGAGACCCAGTACTTC.

This clone came up once. The chain joins TRBV4-2 to TRBJ2-3, with 8 bases lining up with TRBD2. The CDR3 contains 15 residues. Germline V gene sequence: CDR1 LGHNA, CDR2 YNFKEQ. V lost 1 base to trimming and J lost 3 bases; unmatched junction nucleotides: 3. The chain's CDR3 is CASSQAGLGTDTQYF. For the CDR3, the DNA is TGTGCCAGCAGCCAAGCGGGACTAGGGACAGATACGCAGTATTTT.

This clone was counted only a few times. This rearrangement joins TRBV15 to TRBJ2-3, with D possibly being TRBD2 (6 bases). This CDR3 has 14 residues. The V end lost 7 bases, the J end lost 0 bases, and 11 bases lay between the germline ends. Per germline, CDR1 LNHNV and CDR2 YYDKDF (reference sequence). CDR3 bases: TGTGCCACCAAAAGGGCGGGAAGCACAGATACGCAGTATTTT. Its protein is CATKRAGSTDTQYF.

V gene TRBV9 combines with J gene TRBJ2-6; 7 bases agree with TRBD1. The germline V gene encodes CDR1 SGDLS and CDR2 YYNGEE. The J segment lost 0 bases and the V segment lost 6 bases, leaving 6 bases of the junction unmatched. This CDR3 spans 16 amino acids. CDR3 region: CASTDRVGSGANVLTF. CDR3 bases: TGTGCCAGCACCGACAGGGTGGGCTCTGGGGCCAACGTCCTGACTTTC. Using reference TRBV9 and TRBJ2-6 for the parts outside the CDR3, the full variable domain is DSGVTQTPKHLITATGQRVTLRCSPRSGDLSVYWYQQSLDQGLQFLIQYYNGEERAKGNILERFSAQQFPDLHSELNLSSLELGDSALYFCASTDRVGSGANVLTFGAGSRLTVL.

This clone was recorded a few times. The chain recombines TRBV4-2 with TRBJ1-1; no clear D. V lost 0 bases and J lost 5, with 13 bases in between. Germline CDR1 and CDR2: LGHNA and YNFKEQ. The CDR3 is 15 residues long. CDR3 in amino acids: CASSQEVAGLTEAFF. CDR3 coding DNA: TGTGCCAGCAGCCAAGAGGTAGCGGGTTTAACTGAAGCTTTCTTT.

A single count supports this clone. V and J are TRBV29-1 and TRBJ1-4; 8 bases line up with TRBD1. This CDR3 has 14 amino acids. With 7 bases clipped from V and 8 bases from J, the junction kept 12 bases outside the gene matches. CDR1 and CDR2 (germline): SQVTM, ANQGSEA. The CDR3 nucleotides read TGCAGCGGTATGCAGGGGGCGCCTCAAGAAAAACTGTTTTTT. It specifies CSGMQGAPQEKLFF.

The V call is TRBV6-1, the J call TRBJ1-5; D uncertain. Germline assignment: CDR1 MNHNS and CDR2 SASEGT. The CDR3 is 16 residues long. Trimming left V 3 bases short and J 6 bases short, with 18 bases between. CDR3 nucleotides: TGTGCCAGCAGTGATAAACTTGGATTTTCAGGTCAGCCCCAGCATTTT. It specifies CASSDKLGFSGQPQHF.

The chain recombines TRBV11-3 with TRBJ2-3; no firm D call. The CDR3 sequence is 13 residues long. V was trimmed by 2 bases and J by 4 bases, leaving 7 bases between them. CDR1 and CDR2 from the germline V gene are SGHNT and YENEEA. The CDR3 bases are TGTGCCAGCAGCTTAAGCGCTGCAGATACGCAGTATTTT. Its protein is CASSLSAADTQYF.

This sequence joins TRBV19 and TRBJ2-5, with TRBD1 matching over 9 bases. V trimming: 0 bases; J trimming: 5 bases; junction bases outside the gene matches: 4. Germline V CDR1 and CDR2: LNHDA, SQIVND (reference sequence). The CDR3 totals 15 residues. The CDR3 DNA follows: TGTGCCAGTAGTATAGAACAGGGGGCAGGGGAGACCCAGTACTTC. The encoded protein is CASSIEQGAGETQYF.

V usage is TRBV10-1 and J usage is TRBJ2-7, with D maybe TRBD2 (6 bases). Trimming stripped 0 bases from V and 2 bases from J, with 11 bases between. The germline gives CDR1 WNHNN, CDR2 SYGVQD (reference sequence). The CDR3 totals 15 residues. Written as DNA, the CDR3 is TGCGCCAGCAGTGAGTCGAAGGGAGGCCCCTACGAGCAGTACTTC. Protein product: CASSESKGGPYEQYF.

The V and J genes are TRBV6-5 and TRBJ1-2; perhaps TRBD1 as D (5 bases). The CDR3 runs 14 residues. The V end lost 5 bases, the J end lost 4 bases, and 14 bases lay between the germline ends. From germline, CDR1 is MNHEY and CDR2 SVGAGI. Here the CDR3 DNA reads TGTGCCAGCAGTCCCCCCGACAGACCCTATGGCTACACCTTC. It translates to CASSPPDRPYGYTF.

The rearrangement joins TRBV7-9 to TRBJ2-7; 9 bases fit TRBD2. The length of the CDR3 is 16 residues. Trimming removed 5 bases from V and 3 bases from J; junction bases left unmatched: 11. The germline CDR1 and CDR2 sequences are SEHNR and FQNEAQ (reference sequence). This CDR3 is CASSPGTSGGLYEQYF. The CDR3 nucleotides read TGTGCCAGCAGCCCCGGGACCAGCGGGGGGCTCTACGAGCAGTACTTC.

This clone was counted a few times. J is TRBJ2-1 and V is TRBV5-1, with a weak D call TRBD1 (6 bases). V was clipped by 4 bases and J by 7 bases, with 12 bases between them. The CDR3 has 13 residues. Germline V CDR1 and CDR2: SGHRS, YFSETQ. CDR3 residues: CASSTRGGNEQFF. As DNA, the CDR3 is TGCGCCAGCAGCACCAGGGGTGGGAATGAGCAGTTCTTC.

This clone appeared once. The gene calls are TRBV25-1 and TRBJ2-5, with D hard to call. CDR3 length: 13 amino acids. Trimming removed 3 bases from V and 4 bases from J, with 9 bases in between. Looked up from germline, CDR1 is MGHDK and CDR2 is SYGVNS. CDR3 residues: CASSDWAPETQYF. As DNA, the CDR3 is TGTGCCAGCAGTGATTGGGCTCCAGAGACCCAGTACTTC.

This clone has more than one count but fewer than ten. This chain joins TRBV28 and TRBJ2-1, with a possible D match to TRBD2 (6 bases). V was shortened by 3 bases and J by 5 bases, with 11 bases between the two germline ends. CDR1 is MDHEN, CDR2 SYDVKM, per germline. CDR3 size: 14 residues. CDR3 DNA sequence: TGTGCCAGCAGTTTGGCGGGAAAAAACAATGAGCAGTTCTTC. Encoded protein: CASSLAGKNNEQFF.

Only a few counts were recorded for this clone. The gene calls are TRBV29-1 and TRBJ2-5, with D possibly TRBD2 on 6 matching bases. The assigned J gene may be wrong: the sequence end matches TRBJ2-7 better. Per the germline V gene, CDR1 is SQVTM and CDR2 is ANQGSEA. CDR3 size: 16 residues. The CDR3 bases are TGCAGCGTTGAAGATCCGCGGGGCGGGATGTCCTACGAGCAGTACTTC. Translated, it gives CSVEDPRGGMSYEQYF.

This chain links TRBV7-9 with TRBJ1-1; TRBD1 aligns across 9 bases. J gave up 11 bases and V 3 bases, and 10 bases lay outside the gene matches. CDR1 is SEHNR, CDR2 FQNEAQ, per germline (reference sequence). The CDR3 sequence is 14 residues long. CDR3 bases: TGTGCCAGCAGCTTGGTATCCGGGACAGGGAGGGCTTTCTTT. It encodes CASSLVSGTGRAFF.